Presented here are 28 T cell receptor beta chains from one specimen sequenced in a study of Ad26.COV2.S vaccination and SARS-CoV-2 variants (dated by TCRdb to about 2021). The library was built by means of the immunoSEQ multiplex PCR assay. Imported from immuneACCESS, the table was reduced by TCRdb to in-frame sequences with V and J called. These copies leave out some clones; in studies compared against another copy, an unresolved V gene accounts for under half, and the cause of the remainder is not known. This sample holds some 250,000 clones; roughly 88% were observed only once. Roughly 10% of the sample rests with the top ten. The intended sense of this specimen's treatment or condition label: approximately 18 received Ad26.COV2.S at low or high dose, single or two shots; a few received placebo; per-sample allocation not given. Repertoires of vaccine and placebo recipients were sequenced from samples taken on day 63 after the first injection.

The source was peripheral blood, collected in a trial of Ad26.COV2.S vaccine versus placebo. These TCRs come from a person aged 18-65 years who received the Ad26.COV2.S COVID-19 vaccine or a placebo.

A few counts support this clone. V usage is TRBV6-4 and J usage is TRBJ1-1; possibly TRBD1 for D (6 bases). CDR1 and CDR2 (germline): MRHNA, SNTAGT. V was trimmed by 5 bases and J by 7 bases, leaving 14 bases between them. The CDR3 extends over 13 amino acids. CDR3 nucleotides: TGTGCCAGCAGTCGACAGGCCTCGATTGAAGCTTTCTTT. Amino acid sequence: CASSRQASIEAFF.

This clone was observed a handful of times. The rearrangement links TRBV18 to TRBJ1-6; possible D gene TRBD1, 5 bases. The length of the CDR3 is 15 residues. Germline V gene data show CDR1 as KGHSH and CDR2 as LQKENI. The ends were cut back, 3 bases at V and 9 bases at J, with 15 bases in the middle. CDR3 sequence: CASSPAGAGGSPLHF. CDR3 sequence (DNA): TGTGCCAGCTCACCCGCAGGAGCTGGGGGTTCACCCCTCCACTTT.

The CDR3 sequence is CASSLGGTENQPQHF. CDR3 in DNA: TGTGCCAGCAGTTTGGGGGGGACAGAAAATCAGCCCCAGCATTTT. This rearrangement joins TRBV28 to TRBJ1-5, with 7 bases that match TRBD1. Germline V gene lookup returns CDR1 MDHEN and CDR2 SYDVKM. The CDR3 runs 15 residues. Trimming took 3 bases from V and 4 from J; bases not matched to a gene: 6.

The chain combines TRBV13 with TRBJ2-7; 12 bases match TRBD2. The CDR3 spans 15 residues. Germline V lookup: CDR1 PRHDT, CDR2 FYEKMQ (reference sequence). The V segment lost 4 bases and the J segment 4 bases; nucleotides outside the gene matches: 5. This CDR3 reads CASSSGLAGRYEQYF. DNA of the CDR3: TGTGCCAGCAGCTCCGGACTAGCGGGACGATACGAGCAGTACTTC.

CDR3 residues: CASRRAGADTQYF. The CDR3 coding sequence is TGTGCCAGCAGGCGAGCGGGGGCTGATACGCAGTATTTT. The chain has TRBV25-1 and TRBJ2-3; TRBD2 matches 8 bases. This CDR3 is 13 amino acids long. The V segment lost 6 bases and the J segment 6 bases; nucleotides outside the gene matches: 5. Germline assignment: CDR1 MGHDK and CDR2 SYGVNS.

The rearrangement links TRBV18 to TRBJ2-1, with TRBD2 as a possible D gene (6 bases). Germline V gene lookup returns CDR1 KGHSH and CDR2 LQKENI. The CDR3 is 12 amino acids. V dropped 6 bases and J dropped 7 bases, with 10 bases sitting between them. In nucleotides, the CDR3 is TGTGCCAGCTCCTTACTAGCTAATGAGCAGTTCTTC. Translation gives CASSLLANEQFF. Filled out from reference TRBV18 and TRBJ2-1, the complete variable domain reads NAGVMQNPRHLVRRRGQEARLRCSPMKGHSHVYWYRQLPEEGLKFMVYLQKENIIDESGMPKERFSAEFPKEGPSILRIQQVVRGDSAAYFCASSLLANEQFFGPGTRLTVL.

In this sample, this clone turned up once. The V and J genes are TRBV7-9 and TRBJ1-4; 10 bases map to TRBD1. Looked up from germline, CDR1 is SEHNR and CDR2 is FQNEAQ (reference sequence). This CDR3 spans 16 amino acids. The ends lost 6 bases at V and 4 bases at J; junction bases unmatched: 8. In DNA form, the CDR3 reads TGTGCCAGCAGTCGTTCAAGGGACAGGGGTAATGAAAAACTGTTTTTT. It is translated as CASSRSRDRGNEKLFF.

The chain combines TRBV5-1 with TRBJ2-7, with unresolved D. Germline V gene sequence: CDR1 SGHRS, CDR2 YFSETQ. The CDR3 is made up of 14 amino acids. Trimming shortened V by 0 bases and J by 1 base, and 8 bases separated the two germline ends. CDR3 protein: CASSLVGGSYEQYF. CDR3 coding DNA: TGCGCCAGCAGCTTGGTGGGCGGATCCTACGAGCAGTACTTC.

J is TRBJ1-1 and V is TRBV6-2 or TRBV6-3, with D hard to call. The CDR3 contains 14 residues. Between the trimmed V and J ends, which lost 0 bases and 5 bases, there was a span of 10 bases. Germline assignment: CDR1 MNHEY and CDR2 SVGEGT. Here the CDR3 reads CASSYSEVRTEAFF. In nucleotides, the CDR3 is TGTGCCAGCAGTTACTCGGAGGTCAGGACTGAAGCTTTCTTT.

V and J are TRBV12-3 or TRBV12-4 and TRBJ1-2; no reliable D call. The CDR3 runs to 13 residues. Deletions cut 7 bases from V and 5 bases from J, with 14 bases between. The CDR3 region has the DNA TGTGCCAGCACCCCCGGTCGGGGATATGGCTACACCTTC. Its protein product is CASTPGRGYGYTF.

The chain combines TRBV19 with TRBJ1-6; 10 bases are a match to TRBD1. Trimming at V came to 5 bases and at J to 5 bases, leaving 6 bases not matched to a gene. Germline CDR1 and CDR2: LNHDA and SQIVND (reference sequence). The CDR3 is made up of 16 amino acids. CDR3 in DNA: TGTGCCAGTAGTTCTTTGACAGGGGGCAATAATTCACCCCTCCACTTT. This codes for CASSSLTGGNNSPLHF.

J is TRBJ2-5 and V is TRBV2, with 7 bases fitting TRBD2. Trimming at V came to 8 bases and at J to 2 bases, leaving 17 bases not matched to a gene. Germline V lookup: CDR1 SNHLY, CDR2 FYNNEI. The CDR3 consists of 17 residues. In DNA form, the CDR3 reads TGTGCCAGCCGTACCGGGACCACCGGGACTATACAAGAGACCCAGTACTTC. Protein product: CASRTGTTGTIQETQYF.

V usage is TRBV5-1 and J usage is TRBJ1-2, with D maybe TRBD1 (6 bases). Germline assignment: CDR1 SGHRS and CDR2 YFSETQ. The CDR3 has 15 residues. The V and J ends lost 0 bases and 8 bases respectively, with 17 bases between them. The DNA for the CDR3 is TGCGCCAGCAGCTTGGGGGGGGCGCAAGGGTCCGGCTACACCTTC. Protein: CASSLGGAQGSGYTF. The variable domain in full, with the rest retrieved from reference TRBV5-1 and TRBJ1-2, is KAGVTQTPRYLIKTRGQQVTLSCSPISGHRSVSWYQQTPGQGLQFLFEYFSETQRNKGNFPGRFSGRQFSNSRSEMNVSTLELGDSALYLCASSLGGAQGSGYTFGSGTRLTVV.

J is TRBJ2-7 and V is TRBV11-2, with 9 bases identical to TRBD1. The CDR3 is made up of 13 amino acids. V shed 3 bases and J 5 bases; nucleotides not matched to a gene: 2. CDR1 is SGHAT, CDR2 FQNNGV, per germline. For the CDR3, the DNA is TGTGCCAGCAGCTTTGGACAGGGGAACGAGCAGTACTTC. It is translated as CASSFGQGNEQYF.

V gene TRBV30 combines with J gene TRBJ2-1; D remains unclear. V was clipped by 0 bases and J by 5 bases, with 11 bases between them. This CDR3 spans 14 amino acids. Germline CDR1 and CDR2: GTSNPN and SVGIG (reference sequence). This CDR3 reads CAWSVLKEDNEQFF. The CDR3 DNA follows: TGTGCCTGGAGTGTATTAAAGGAAGACAATGAGCAGTTCTTC.

This sequence joins TRBV4-3 and TRBJ2-7, with D possibly matching TRBD1 (5 bases). This CDR3 is built from 15 residues. V was cut by 0 bases and J by 4 bases, with 13 bases left in between. The germline gives CDR1 LGHNA, CDR2 YSLEER. The CDR3 reads CASSQDKDKGYEQYF. The CDR3 DNA reads TGCGCCAGCAGCCAAGATAAGGACAAGGGTTACGAGCAGTACTTC.

This rearrangement joins TRBV6-4 to TRBJ2-1; the D is unclear. CDR3 length: 15 residues. Germline CDR1 reads MRHNA; CDR2 reads SNTAGT. V lost 3 bases and J lost 0, with 9 bases in between. The CDR3 spells CASSEYPSSYNEQFF. DNA of the CDR3: TGTGCCAGCAGTGAATACCCAAGCTCCTACAATGAGCAGTTCTTC.

This sequence joins TRBV10-3 and TRBJ2-7; D may be TRBD1 (7 bases). The CDR3 length is 18 residues. V was clipped by 4 bases and J by 2 bases, with 24 bases between them. CDR1 and CDR2 from the germline V gene are ENHRY and SYGVKD. This chain's CDR3 is CAISVSTPGGKVAYEQYF. The CDR3 DNA follows: TGTGCCATCAGTGTATCAACTCCAGGGGGGAAAGTTGCCTACGAGCAGTACTTC.

The chain has TRBV5-4 and TRBJ2-2; D is ambiguous. Germline V gives CDR1 SGHNT, CDR2 YYREEE (reference sequence). Trimming pared 0 bases from V and 1 base from J, leaving 13 bases between. The CDR3 totals 17 residues. The CDR3 DNA reads as TGTGCCAGCAGCTTGGTGTACGCGGCCCTGAACACCGGGGAGCTGTTTTTT. Amino acid sequence: CASSLVYAALNTGELFF. Full variable domain (rest looked up from reference TRBV5-4 and TRBJ2-2): ETGVTQSPTHLIKTRGQQVTLRCSSQSGHNTVSWYQQALGQGPQFIFQYYREEENGRGNFPPRFSGLQFPNYSSELNVNALELDDSALYLCASSLVYAALNTGELFFGEGSRLTVL.

CDR3 loop: CASSLPGQGNSPLHF. CDR3 nucleotides: TGCGCCAGCAGCCTCCCGGGACAGGGGAATTCACCCCTCCACTTT. The genes are TRBV5-1 and TRBJ1-6, with 10 bases that match TRBD1. This CDR3 comprises 15 residues. The germline V gene encodes CDR1 SGHRS and CDR2 YFSETQ. Trimming removed 4 bases from V and 7 bases from J; junction bases left unmatched: 5.

This chain's CDR3 is CASSPLTLTPFF. CDR3 bases: TGTGCCAGCTCACCCTTGACACTAACGCCGTTCTTC. The chain carries TRBV18 and TRBJ2-1; no definite D call. V lost 3 bases to trimming and J lost 15 bases, with 15 bases between them. CDR3 length equals 12 residues. Germline CDR1 KGHSH, CDR2 LQKENI. The variable domain in full, completed from reference TRBV18 and TRBJ2-1, reads NAGVMQNPRHLVRRRGQEARLRCSPMKGHSHVYWYRQLPEEGLKFMVYLQKENIIDESGMPKERFSAEFPKEGPSILRIQQVVRGDSAAYFCASSPLTLTPFFGPGTRLTVL.

This clone was observed once. The chain joins TRBV27 to TRBJ1-1, with a possible D match to TRBD1 (6 bases). The ends were cut back, 3 bases at V and 3 bases at J, with 11 bases in the middle. From germline, CDR1 is MNHEY and CDR2 SMNVEV (reference sequence). This CDR3 spans 14 amino acids. The chain's CDR3 is CASSFHREYTEAFF. CDR3 nucleotide sequence: TGTGCCAGCAGTTTCCACAGGGAGTACACTGAAGCTTTCTTT.

This rearrangement joins TRBV28 to TRBJ2-2; D is unresolved. The V and J ends lost 7 bases and 4 bases respectively, with 10 bases between them. This CDR3 contains 13 residues. CDR1 is MDHEN, CDR2 SYDVKM, per germline. The CDR3 here is CASKLVPTGELFF. DNA for the CDR3: TGTGCCAGCAAGCTAGTTCCCACCGGGGAGCTGTTTTTT.

This chain joins TRBV6-2 or TRBV6-3 and TRBJ2-3, with D possibly TRBD1 on 6 matching bases. The CDR3 covers 15 residues. CDR1 and CDR2 (germline): MNHEY, SVGEGT. Trimming cost V 5 bases and J 7 bases, with 19 bases left between them. As DNA, the CDR3 is TGTGCCAGCAGTCCCCACAGGGTGGAAGGGTATACGCAGTATTTT. Encoded protein: CASSPHRVEGYTQYF.

This chain connects TRBV9 to TRBJ2-3; maybe TRBD1 (5 bases). The CDR3 length is 15 residues. Germline V gives CDR1 SGDLS, CDR2 YYNGEE. The germline V and J ends were trimmed by 1 base and 0 bases, with 9 bases remaining between them. As DNA, the CDR3 is TGTGCCAGCAGCGTATCATGGGGCAGCACAGATACGCAGTATTTT. It codes for CASSVSWGSTDTQYF. The variable domain in full, with the rest retrieved from reference TRBV9 and TRBJ2-3, is DSGVTQTPKHLITATGQRVTLRCSPRSGDLSVYWYQQSLDQGLQFLIQYYNGEERAKGNILERFSAQQFPDLHSELNLSSLELGDSALYFCASSVSWGSTDTQYFGPGTRLTVL.

The chain couples TRBV5-1 to TRBJ2-7, with TRBD1 matching over 9 bases. Germline values: CDR1 SGHRS, CDR2 YFSETQ. V gave up 6 bases and J gave up 7 bases; unmatched junction bases: 11. The CDR3 spans 14 residues. This CDR3 is CASKGTGISHEQYF. The CDR3 nucleotides are TGCGCCAGCAAAGGGACAGGGATTTCTCATGAGCAGTACTTC. Full variable domain (remainder filled in from reference TRBV5-1 and TRBJ2-7): KAGVTQTPRYLIKTRGQQVTLSCSPISGHRSVSWYQQTPGQGLQFLFEYFSETQRNKGNFPGRFSGRQFSNSRSEMNVSTLELGDSALYLCASKGTGISHEQYFGPGTRLTVT.

The rearrangement uses TRBV19 and TRBJ2-2; TRBD1 might be the D (5 bases). CDR3 size: 13 residues. Germline V CDR1 and CDR2: LNHDA, SQIVND (reference sequence). V gave up 2 bases and J gave up 6 bases, with 7 bases separating them. DNA of the CDR3: TGTGCCAGTAGTATACAGGGTTCCGGGGAGCTGTTTTTT. It encodes CASSIQGSGELFF.

The chain is built from TRBV30 and TRBJ2-6, with 12 nucleotides matching TRBD2. The CDR3 is made up of 18 amino acids. With 2 bases clipped from V and 3 bases from J, the junction kept 8 bases outside the gene matches. The germline gives CDR1 GTSNPN, CDR2 SVGIG (reference sequence). As DNA, the CDR3 is TGTGCCTGGAGTCGGACTAGCGGGGAGGTTTTTGGGGCCAACGTCCTGACTTTC. Translated, it gives CAWSRTSGEVFGANVLTF.